This record covers a single T cell receptor (beta chain). With V trimmed by 4 bases and J by 3 bases, 4 bases remained unmatched. This CDR3 spans 15 amino acids. Germline V gene lookup returns CDR1 SGHTA and CDR2 FQGTGA. The data were taken from a study of response to subunit inactivated influenza vaccine. Using its own MiXCR run on the RT-PCR reads, TCRdb lists one record per CDR3 protein. The sample includes roughly 540,000 distinct CDR3 sequences, roughly a quarter of them seen just once. The sample also formed part of further work on T cells expressing NK-cell markers. According to that study: In generating TCR beta cDNA, 5'RACE template switching with UMIs was used.

The sample in question was CD4+ T cells sorted from PBMCs, obtained 11 to 12 days after vaccination. The receptor was isolated from a man aged 45-60 years who received an inactivated influenza vaccine. The chain links TRBV7-3 to TRBJ2-2; TRBD1 aligns across 8 bases. CDR3 loop: CASSWTGRHTGELFF. As DNA, the CDR3 is TGTGCCAGCAGCTGGACAGGGAGGCACACCGGGGAGCTGTTTTTT.